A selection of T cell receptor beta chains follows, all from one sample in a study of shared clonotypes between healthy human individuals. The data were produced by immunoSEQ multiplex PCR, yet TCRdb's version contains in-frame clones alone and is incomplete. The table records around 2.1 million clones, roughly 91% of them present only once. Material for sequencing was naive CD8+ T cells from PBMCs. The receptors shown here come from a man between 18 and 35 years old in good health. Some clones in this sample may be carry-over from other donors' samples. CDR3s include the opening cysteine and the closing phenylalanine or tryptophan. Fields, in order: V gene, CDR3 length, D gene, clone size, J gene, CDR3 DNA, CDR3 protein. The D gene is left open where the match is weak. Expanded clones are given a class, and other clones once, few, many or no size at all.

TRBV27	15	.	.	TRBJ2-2	TGTGCCAGCAGTTTATACTACCTGAACACCGGGGAGCTGTTTTTT	CASSLYYLNTGELFF
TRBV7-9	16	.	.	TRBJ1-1	TGTGCCAGCAGCTTAGCCCTCGGAGGGTTGGACACTGAAGCTTTCTTT	CASSLALGGLDTEAFF
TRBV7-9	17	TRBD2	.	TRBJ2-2	TGTGCCAGCAGCTCGTCGACTAGCGGGAGGGCCTCCGGGGAGCTGTTTTTT	CASSSSTSGRASGELFF
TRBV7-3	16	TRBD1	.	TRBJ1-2	TGTGCCAGCAGCTTAAGAGGGGGACAGGGTTTGGGTGGCTACACCTTC	CASSLRGGQGLGGYTF
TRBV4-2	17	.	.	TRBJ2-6	TGTGCCAGCAGCCAAGGCGGGGCCCTCTCTGGGGCCAACGTCCTGACTTTC	CASSQGGALSGANVLTF
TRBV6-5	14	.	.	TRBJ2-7	TGTGCCAGCAGTTACAACCCAAGGGCCTACGAGCAGTACTTC	CASSYNPRAYEQYF
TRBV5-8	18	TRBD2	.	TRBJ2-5	TGTGCCAGCAGCTGGCCGGGGGGAGCGGGAGGGCCCGAGGAGACCCAGTACTTC	CASSWPGGAGGPEETQYF
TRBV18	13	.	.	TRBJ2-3	TGTGCCAGCTCACCAGCACGCACAGATACGCAGTATTTT	CASSPARTDTQYF
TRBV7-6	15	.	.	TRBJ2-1	TGTGCCAGCAGCTTAGTTGGGGGCTCCTACAATGAGCAGTTCTTC	CASSLVGGSYNEQFF
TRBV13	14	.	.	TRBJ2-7	TGTGCCAGCAGCGGACGACAGCTGACCTACGAGCAGTACTTC	CASSGRQLTYEQYF
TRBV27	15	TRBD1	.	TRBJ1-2	TGTGCCAGCAGTCCCCGACAGGGTTCTAACTATGGCTACACCTTC	CASSPRQGSNYGYTF
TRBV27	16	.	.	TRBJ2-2	TGTGCCAGCAGTCCCGAAGGCGCGGGTAACACCGGGGAGCTGTTTTTT	CASSPEGAGNTGELFF
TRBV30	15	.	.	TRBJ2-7	TGTGCCTGGAGCCCCAAACGGGGCACGGGGTACGAGCAGTACTTC	CAWSPKRGTGYEQYF
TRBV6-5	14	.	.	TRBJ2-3	TGTGCCAGCAGTTACGGGGGTAGCACAGATACGCAGTATTTT	CASSYGGSTDTQYF
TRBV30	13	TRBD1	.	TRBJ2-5	TGTGCCTGGAGTGTAGCAGGGGGCGAGACCCAGTACTTC	CAWSVAGGETQYF
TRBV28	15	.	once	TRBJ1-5	TGTGCCAGCAGTCCCCCCGAAGATTACAATCAGCCCCAGCATTTT	CASSPPEDYNQPQHF
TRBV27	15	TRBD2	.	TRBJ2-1	TGTGCCAGCAGTGATCTAGCGGGATCCTACAATGAGCAGTTCTTC	CASSDLAGSYNEQFF
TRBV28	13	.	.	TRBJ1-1	TGTGCCAGCAGTTCCAACGGGTGGGGGGAAGCTTTCTTT	CASSSNGWGEAFF
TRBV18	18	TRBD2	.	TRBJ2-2	TGTGCCAGCTCCCGCCGGGGGGGGAAAACGGCGAACACCGGGGAGCTGTTTTTT	CASSRRGGKTANTGELFF
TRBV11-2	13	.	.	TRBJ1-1	TGTGCCAGCAGCTTATTAAGACAGTATGAAGCTTTCTTT	CASSLLRQYEAFF
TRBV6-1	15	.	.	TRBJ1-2	TGTGCCAGCAGTGAGTGGGGAATGGGTAACTATGGCTACACCTTC	CASSEWGMGNYGYTF
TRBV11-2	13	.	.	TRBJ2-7	TGTGCCAGCAGCTTGGGGTCGGCCAGCGAGCAGTACTTC	CASSLGSASEQYF
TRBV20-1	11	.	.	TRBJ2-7	TGCAGTGCGACGTGGGGGGCGGAGCAGTACTTC	CSATWGAEQYF
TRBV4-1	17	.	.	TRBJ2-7	TGCGCCAGCAGCCAAGGTAGTCCGGGACGAGGCTCCTACGAGCAGTACTTC	CASSQGSPGRGSYEQYF
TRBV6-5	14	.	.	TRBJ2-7	TGTGCCAGCAGTTACGTGGGAGGAGCCTACGAGCAGTACTTC	CASSYVGGAYEQYF
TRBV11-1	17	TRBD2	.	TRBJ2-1	TGTGCCAGCAGCACCCGACTAGCGGCTAGCTCCTACAATGAGCAGTTCTTC	CASSTRLAASSYNEQFF
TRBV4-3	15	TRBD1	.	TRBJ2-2	TGCGCCAGCAGCTTAGGGACAGGGGGAAGCGGGGAGCTGTTTTTT	CASSLGTGGSGELFF
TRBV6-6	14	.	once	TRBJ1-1	TGTGCCAGCAGTTACGTCTGGGGGGGGGCTGAAGCTTTCTTT	CASSYVWGGAEAFF
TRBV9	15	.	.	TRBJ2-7	TGTGCCAGCAGCGTTGCCGGGACCAGATCCTACGAGCAGTACTTC	CASSVAGTRSYEQYF
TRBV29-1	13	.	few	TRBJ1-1	TGCAGCGCTTCGGACGGGATGAACACTGAAGCTTTCTTT	CSASDGMNTEAFF
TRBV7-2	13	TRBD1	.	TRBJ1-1	TGTGCCAGCGGACAGGGACCGAACACTGAAGCTTTCTTT	CASGQGPNTEAFF
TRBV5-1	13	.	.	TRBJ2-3	TGCGCCAGCAGCCCCTGGGGGAGCGATACGCAGTATTTT	CASSPWGSDTQYF
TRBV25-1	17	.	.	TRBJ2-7	TGTGCCAGCAGTGAATCTAGGACCGGGTCCTTATCCTACGAGCAGTACTTC	CASSESRTGSLSYEQYF